The clone carrying this T cell receptor beta chain was picked up a small number of times. Its cognate antigen is unknown. These data belong to a study of OX40 agonist ivuxolimab in advanced cancers. As for the study in general: Every 2 weeks, patients received ivuxolimab intravenously, dosed at 0.01 to 10 mg/kg.

TCRdb's table, derived via immunoSEQ multiplex PCR, lists solely in-frame clones and lacks some. The sample lists 60,000 to 70,000 clones; more than 70% were seen once. The study, taken as a whole, reports: The authors did not determine the antigen specificity of the expanded peripheral T cells.

The length of the CDR3 is 15 residues. The V gene's germline CDR1 is SGHRS and CDR2 YFSETQ. Trimming cost V 0 bases and J 3 bases, with 10 bases left between them. The source of this sequence is an adult with an advanced solid tumor such as melanoma, head and neck, liver or kidney cancer. This specimen consisted of CD4+ or CD8+ T cells sorted from blood, obtained in a trial of the OX40 agonist ivuxolimab. This rearrangement joins TRBV5-1 to TRBJ2-1; D is undetermined. DNA for the CDR3: TGCGCCAGCAGCTTGGCCGGAACGGGCTACAATGAGCAGTTCTTC. This codes for CASSLAGTGYNEQFF.